This T cell receptor (beta chain) came from a study of vaccination and CD4 T cells after COVID-19. Noted treatment: roughly ten-day PBMC culture with coronavirus spike peptide pools or control peptides (ViraFEST assay). Once peptide pools had expanded antigen-specific T cells, ViraFEST sequenced TCRs. Cell culture was performed with more than 1.5 million PBMCs per well in the presence of 8 to 10 IU/ml IL-2 and 10 ug/ml peptide pools. The Oncomine TCR Beta short-read assay sequenced DNA from cultured CD4+ T cells. After culture, CD4+ T cells served as the source for genomic DNA extraction. TCRdb re-called the PCR reads with MiXCR, one entry per CDR3 protein. The sample lists 14,000 or so distinct CDR3 sequences, over 65% occurring once. In germline, CDR1 is ENHRY, CDR2 SYGVKD. The CDR3 totals 14 residues. The V and J ends lost 0 bases and 9 bases respectively, with 14 bases between them. This clonotype came up a few times. No antigen is known for it.

The source of this sequence is a human donor who had recovered from COVID-19. The specimen was CD4+ T cells from blood, cultured in vitro. The chain recombines TRBV10-3 with TRBJ1-2; no clear D. CDR3 nucleotide sequence: TGTGCCATCAGTGAGTCGGGAAAACAGACGAGCTACACCTTC. It translates to CAISESGKQTSYTF.